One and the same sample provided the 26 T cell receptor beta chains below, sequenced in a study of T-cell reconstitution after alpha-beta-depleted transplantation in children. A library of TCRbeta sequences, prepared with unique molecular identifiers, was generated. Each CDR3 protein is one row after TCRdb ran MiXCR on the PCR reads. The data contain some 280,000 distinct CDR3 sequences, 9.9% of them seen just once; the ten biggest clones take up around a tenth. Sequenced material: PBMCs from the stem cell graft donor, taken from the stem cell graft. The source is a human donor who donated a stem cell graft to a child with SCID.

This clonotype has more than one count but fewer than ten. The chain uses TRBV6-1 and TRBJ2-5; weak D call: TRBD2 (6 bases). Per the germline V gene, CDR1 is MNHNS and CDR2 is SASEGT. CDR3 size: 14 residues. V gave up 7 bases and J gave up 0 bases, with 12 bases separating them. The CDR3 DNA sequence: TGTGCCAGCATAGCGGCAGACTACCAAGAGACCCAGTACTTC. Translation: CASIAADYQETQYF.

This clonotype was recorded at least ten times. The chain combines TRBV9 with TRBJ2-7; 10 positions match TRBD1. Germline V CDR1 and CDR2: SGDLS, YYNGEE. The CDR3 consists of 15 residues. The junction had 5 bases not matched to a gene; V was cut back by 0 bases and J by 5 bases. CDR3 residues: CASSVEGQGIDEQYF. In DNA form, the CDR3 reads TGTGCCAGCAGCGTAGAGGGACAGGGGATCGACGAGCAGTACTTC.

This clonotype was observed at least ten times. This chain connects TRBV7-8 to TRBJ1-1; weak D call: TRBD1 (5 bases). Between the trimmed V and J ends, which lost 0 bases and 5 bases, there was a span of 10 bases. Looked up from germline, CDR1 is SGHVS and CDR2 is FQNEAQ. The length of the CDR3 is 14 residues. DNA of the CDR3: TGTGCCAGCAGCTTAGCCGGGGCACGTACTGAAGCTTTCTTT. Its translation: CASSLAGARTEAFF.

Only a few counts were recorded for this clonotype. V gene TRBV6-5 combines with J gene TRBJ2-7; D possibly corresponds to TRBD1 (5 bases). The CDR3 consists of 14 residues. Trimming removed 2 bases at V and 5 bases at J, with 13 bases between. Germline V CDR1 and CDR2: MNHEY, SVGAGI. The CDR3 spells CASSYLRDYHEQYF. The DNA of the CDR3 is TGTGCCAGCAGTTACCTCAGGGATTACCACGAGCAGTACTTC.

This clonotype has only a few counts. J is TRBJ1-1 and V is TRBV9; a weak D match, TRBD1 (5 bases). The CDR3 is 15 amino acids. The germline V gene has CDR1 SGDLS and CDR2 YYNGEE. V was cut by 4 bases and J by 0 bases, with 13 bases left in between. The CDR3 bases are TGTGCCAGCAGCCAGGGCTCAACCATGAACACTGAAGCTTTCTTT. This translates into CASSQGSTMNTEAFF.

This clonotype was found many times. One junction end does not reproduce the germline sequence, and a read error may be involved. CDR3 region: CASTLAGGAGGDEQFF. CDR3 in DNA: TGTGCCAGCACCTTGGCGGGCGGGGCAGGGGGCGATGAGCAGTTCTTC. J is TRBJ2-1 and V is TRBV5-6; TRBD1 aligns across 8 bases. CDR1 is SGHDT and CDR2 is YYEEEE in the germline V gene. The CDR3 consists of 16 residues. Together with reference TRBV5-6 and TRBJ2-1, the CDR3 gives the full variable domain: DAGVTQSPTHLIKTRGQQVTLRCSPKSGHDTVSWYQQALGQGPQFIFQYYEEEERQRGNFPDRFSGHQFPNYSSELNVNALLLGDSALYLCASTLAGGAGGDEQFFGPGTRLTVL.

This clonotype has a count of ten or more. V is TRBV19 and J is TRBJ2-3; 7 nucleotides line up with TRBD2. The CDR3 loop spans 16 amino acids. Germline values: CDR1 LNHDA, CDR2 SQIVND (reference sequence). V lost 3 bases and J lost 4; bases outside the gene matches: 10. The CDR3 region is CASSIRPGLAADTQYF. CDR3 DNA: TGTGCCAGTAGTATCCGCCCCGGGCTAGCGGCAGATACGCAGTATTTT.

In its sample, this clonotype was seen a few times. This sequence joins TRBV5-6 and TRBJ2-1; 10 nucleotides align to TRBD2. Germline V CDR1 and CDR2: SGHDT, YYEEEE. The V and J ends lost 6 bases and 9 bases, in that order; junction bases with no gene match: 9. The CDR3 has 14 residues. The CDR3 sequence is CASTPSGGAGEQFF. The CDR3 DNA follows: TGTGCCAGCACCCCCAGCGGGGGGGCCGGTGAGCAGTTCTTC.

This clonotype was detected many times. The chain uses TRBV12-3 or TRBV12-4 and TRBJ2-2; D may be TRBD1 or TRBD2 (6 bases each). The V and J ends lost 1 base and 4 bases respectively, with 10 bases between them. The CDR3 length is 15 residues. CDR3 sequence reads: CASSLGTAGTGELFF. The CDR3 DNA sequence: TGTGCCAGCAGTTTAGGGACAGCGGGCACCGGGGAGCTGTTTTTT.

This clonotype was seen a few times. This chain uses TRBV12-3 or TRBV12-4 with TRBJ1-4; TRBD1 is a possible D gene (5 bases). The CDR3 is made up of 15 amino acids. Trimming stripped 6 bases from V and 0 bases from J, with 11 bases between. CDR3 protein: CASSGTLATNEKLFF. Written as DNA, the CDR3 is TGTGCCAGCAGCGGGACCCTTGCAACTAATGAAAAACTGTTTTTT.

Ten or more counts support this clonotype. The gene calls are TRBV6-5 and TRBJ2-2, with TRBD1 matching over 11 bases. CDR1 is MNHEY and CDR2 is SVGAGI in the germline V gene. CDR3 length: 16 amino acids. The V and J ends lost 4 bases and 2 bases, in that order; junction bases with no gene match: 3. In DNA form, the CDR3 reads TGTGCCAGCAGTTCAGGGACAGGGGGAAACACCGGGGAGCTGTTTTTT. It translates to CASSSGTGGNTGELFF.

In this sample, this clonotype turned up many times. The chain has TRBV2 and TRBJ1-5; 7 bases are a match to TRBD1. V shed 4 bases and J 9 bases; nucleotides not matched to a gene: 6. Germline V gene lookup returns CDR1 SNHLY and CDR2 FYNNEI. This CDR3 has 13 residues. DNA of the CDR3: TGTGCCAGCAGTGGACAGGGTCCCCCGCCCCAGCATTTT. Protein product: CASSGQGPPPQHF.

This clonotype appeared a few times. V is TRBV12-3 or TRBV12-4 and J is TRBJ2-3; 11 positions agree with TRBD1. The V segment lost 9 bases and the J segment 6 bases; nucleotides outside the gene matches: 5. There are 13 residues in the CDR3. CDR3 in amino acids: CASSDRGLDTQYF. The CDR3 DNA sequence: TGTGCCAGTTCGGACAGGGGGCTTGATACGCAGTATTTT.

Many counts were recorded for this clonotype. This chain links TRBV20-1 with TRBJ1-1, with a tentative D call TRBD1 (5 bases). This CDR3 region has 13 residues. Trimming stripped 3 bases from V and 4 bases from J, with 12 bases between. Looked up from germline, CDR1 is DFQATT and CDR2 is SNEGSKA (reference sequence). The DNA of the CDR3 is TGCAGTGCTAGCTTGGGCGGGACCACTGAAGCTTTCTTT. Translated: CSASLGGTTEAFF.

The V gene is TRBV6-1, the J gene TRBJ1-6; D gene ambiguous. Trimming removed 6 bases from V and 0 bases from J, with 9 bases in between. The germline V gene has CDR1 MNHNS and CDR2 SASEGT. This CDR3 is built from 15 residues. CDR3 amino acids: CASSVSSSYNSPLHF. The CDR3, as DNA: TGTGCCAGCAGCGTTTCTTCCTCCTATAATTCACCCCTCCACTTT.

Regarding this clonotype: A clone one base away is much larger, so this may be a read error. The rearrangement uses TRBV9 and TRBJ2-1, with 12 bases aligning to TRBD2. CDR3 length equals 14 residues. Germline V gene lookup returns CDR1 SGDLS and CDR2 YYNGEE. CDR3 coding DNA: TGTGCCAGCAGCGTAGAACTAGCGGGGGGTGAGCAGTTATTC. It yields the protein CASSVELAGGEQLF.

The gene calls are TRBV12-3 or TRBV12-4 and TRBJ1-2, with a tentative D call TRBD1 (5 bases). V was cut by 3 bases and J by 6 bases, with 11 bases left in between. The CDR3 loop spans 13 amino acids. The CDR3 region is CASSFQGANGYTF. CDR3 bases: TGTGCCAGCAGTTTTCAGGGCGCGAATGGCTACACCTTC.

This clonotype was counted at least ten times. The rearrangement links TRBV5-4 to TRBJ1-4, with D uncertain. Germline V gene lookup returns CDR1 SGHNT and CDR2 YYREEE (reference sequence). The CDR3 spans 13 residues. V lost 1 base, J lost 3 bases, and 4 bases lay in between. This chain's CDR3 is CASSLIPNEKLFF. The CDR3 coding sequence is TGTGCCAGCAGCTTGATCCCTAATGAAAAACTGTTTTTT.

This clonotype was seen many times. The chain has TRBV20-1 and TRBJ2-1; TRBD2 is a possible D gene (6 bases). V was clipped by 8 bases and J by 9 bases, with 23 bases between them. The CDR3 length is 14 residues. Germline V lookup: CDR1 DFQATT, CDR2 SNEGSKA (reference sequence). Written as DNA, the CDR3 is TGCAGTTATGCGGGGCAGGGCCCCCACGTTGAGCAGTTCTTC. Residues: CSYAGQGPHVEQFF.

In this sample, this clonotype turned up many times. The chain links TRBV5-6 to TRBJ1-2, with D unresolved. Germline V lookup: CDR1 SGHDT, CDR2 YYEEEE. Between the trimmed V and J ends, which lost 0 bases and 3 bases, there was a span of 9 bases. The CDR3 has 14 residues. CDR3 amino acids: CASSLDGRDYGYTF. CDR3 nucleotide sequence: TGTGCCAGCAGCTTGGACGGACGGGACTATGGCTACACCTTC.

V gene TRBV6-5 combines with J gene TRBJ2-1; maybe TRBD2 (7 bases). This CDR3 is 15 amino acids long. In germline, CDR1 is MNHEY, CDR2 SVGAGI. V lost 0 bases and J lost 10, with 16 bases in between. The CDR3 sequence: CASSYSGGGPLEQFF. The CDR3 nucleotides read TGTGCCAGCAGTTACTCTGGGGGGGGCCCTTTGGAGCAGTTCTTC.

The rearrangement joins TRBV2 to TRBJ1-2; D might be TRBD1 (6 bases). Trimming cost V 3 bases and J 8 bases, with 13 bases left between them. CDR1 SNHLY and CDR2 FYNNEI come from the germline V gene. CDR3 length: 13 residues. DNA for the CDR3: TGTGCCAGCAGTGATGAGGGGGAGCGGGGCTACACCTTC. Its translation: CASSDEGERGYTF.

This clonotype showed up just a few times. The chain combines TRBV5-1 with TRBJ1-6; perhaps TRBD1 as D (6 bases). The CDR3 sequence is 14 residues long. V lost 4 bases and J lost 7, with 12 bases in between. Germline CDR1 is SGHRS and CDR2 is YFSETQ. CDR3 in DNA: TGCGCCAGCAGCCTCGACAGGATGAATTCACCCCTCCACTTT. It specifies CASSLDRMNSPLHF.

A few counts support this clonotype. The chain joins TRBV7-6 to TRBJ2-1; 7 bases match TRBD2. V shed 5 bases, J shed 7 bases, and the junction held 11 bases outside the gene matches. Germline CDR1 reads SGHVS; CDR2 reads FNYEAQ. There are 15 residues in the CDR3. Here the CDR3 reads CASSVGAAGLNEQFF. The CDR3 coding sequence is TGTGCCAGCAGCGTAGGGGCAGCGGGGCTAAATGAGCAGTTCTTC.

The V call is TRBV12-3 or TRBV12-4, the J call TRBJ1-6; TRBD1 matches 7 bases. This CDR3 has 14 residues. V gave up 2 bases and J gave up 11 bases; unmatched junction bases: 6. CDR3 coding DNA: TGTGCCAGCAGTTTAAAGGGGGCGGATGCACCCCTCCACTTT. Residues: CASSLKGADAPLHF.

CDR3 DNA: TGTGCCAGCAAGTCGGTGCAGGGTCGGGACGGGGAGCTGTTTTTT. Protein product: CASKSVQGRDGELFF. The chain employs TRBV7-9 and TRBJ2-2; perhaps D is TRBD1 or TRBD2 (5 bases each). V lost 7 bases to trimming and J lost 7 bases, with 19 bases between them. The CDR3 extends over 15 amino acids. The germline CDR1 and CDR2 sequences are SEHNR and FQNEAQ (reference sequence).